This TCR beta chain was retrieved from a study of breast tumors, draining lymph nodes, adjacent tissues. Study-level findings and limits: Most tumor T cells seemingly derive from lymph node, then expand in tumor. Luminal-like breast cancer showed significantly greater tumor-nontumor repertoire similarity than basal-like breast cancer did. Tumor TCR diversity was below lymph nodes but above nontumor tissue. Data only fit, rather than demonstrated, lymph node origin of most tumor T cells.

TCRdb reanalysed the multiplex PCR reads using MiXCR and keeps one entry per CDR3 protein. The data show 270,000 or so distinct CDR3 sequences, with 30% seen just once and 0.85% to 1.3% held by the top ten. Axillary draining lymph nodes of breast cancer patients supplied the node samples. As for this clonotype: Its specificity is unknown.

V lost 7 bases to trimming and J lost 5 bases, with 14 bases between them. The V gene's germline CDR1 is MNHNS and CDR2 SASEGT. The CDR3 covers 13 residues. The chain employs TRBV6-1 and TRBJ2-5; tentatively, D is TRBD1 (6 bases). Sequenced sample: axillary lymph node tissue. The TCR was taken from a female donor with breast cancer. Some clones in this sample may be carry-over from other donors' samples. For the CDR3, the DNA is TGTGCCAGCACCGAGGGGGTATTTGAGACCCAGTACTTC. It encodes CASTEGVFETQYF.